These 8 T cell receptor beta chains were all obtained from the same sample, sequenced in a study of early T cells in non-severe SARS-CoV-2 infection. From the 5' RACE reads, TCRdb called clonotypes with MiXCR, one entry per CDR3 protein. The data contain some 30,000 distinct CDR3 sequences, about 3.9% of them seen just once; the ten biggest clones take up 7% to 10%. Sequenced sample: whole blood. These receptors originate from an adult who was a healthcare worker with PCR-confirmed SARS-CoV-2 infection or an uninfected control (not recorded which).

This clonotype occurred many times. The chain uses TRBV5-1 and TRBJ2-6; no firm D call. The V gene's germline CDR1 is SGHRS and CDR2 YFSETQ. Between the trimmed V and J ends, which lost 1 base and 4 bases, there was a span of 18 bases. The CDR3 runs 18 residues. The CDR3 loop reads CASSLRQPSLSGANVLTF. The CDR3 DNA reads as TGCGCCAGCAGCTTGCGGCAACCTTCCCTCTCCGGGGCCAACGTCCTGACTTTC.

This clonotype appeared many times. This chain uses TRBV10-3 with TRBJ1-2; the D is unclear. Germline V gene lookup returns CDR1 ENHRY and CDR2 SYGVKD. This CDR3 comprises 18 residues. Trimming pared 0 bases from V and 3 bases from J, leaving 20 bases between. Written as DNA, the CDR3 is TGTGCCATCAGTGAGTCTCCTACAACGGGGAATCCCGACTATGGCTACACCTTC. Amino acids: CAISESPTTGNPDYGYTF.

This clonotype was detected many times. CDR3 sequence: CASSVGSLNTEAFF. DNA of the CDR3: TGTGCCAGCAGCGTGGGATCTTTGAACACTGAAGCTTTCTTT. The V call is TRBV9, the J call TRBJ1-1; D not certain. CDR1 SGDLS and CDR2 YYNGEE come from the germline V gene. The CDR3 sequence is 14 residues long. V lost 2 bases to trimming and J lost 0 bases, with 8 bases between them. Filled out from reference TRBV9 and TRBJ1-1, the complete variable domain reads DSGVTQTPKHLITATGQRVTLRCSPRSGDLSVYWYQQSLDQGLQFLIQYYNGEERAKGNILERFSAQQFPDLHSELNLSSLELGDSALYFCASSVGSLNTEAFFGQGTRLTVV.

This clonotype was found many times. CDR3 in amino acids: CSARGGADGYTF. The CDR3 DNA is TGCAGTGCTAGAGGGGGGGCAGATGGCTACACCTTC. The chain employs TRBV20-1 and TRBJ1-2; D might be TRBD1 (6 bases). The CDR3 has 12 amino acids. Germline CDR1 DFQATT, CDR2 SNEGSKA (reference sequence). V was shortened by 1 base and J by 6 bases, with 9 bases between the two germline ends.

This clonotype was seen ten or more times. This chain links TRBV29-1 with TRBJ2-1, with 12 bases lining up with TRBD2. The CDR3 is made up of 11 amino acids. V shed 8 bases and J 9 bases; nucleotides not matched to a gene: 2. Per germline, CDR1 SQVTM and CDR2 ANQGSEA. Here the CDR3 DNA reads TGCAGCCTAGCGGGAGGGGGTGAGCAGTTCTTC. Its protein product is CSLAGGGEQFF.

In this sample, this clonotype turned up a few times. The chain links TRBV6-6 to TRBJ2-7; D remains ambiguous. CDR1 and CDR2 (germline): MNHNY, SVGAGI (reference sequence). The CDR3 sequence is 13 residues long. V was pared by 5 bases and J by 2 bases, with 10 bases between. CDR3 sequence: CASSRASTYEQYF. CDR3 bases: TGTGCCAGCAGTAGGGCCTCTACCTACGAGCAGTACTTC.

This clonotype has a count of ten or more. This chain links TRBV13 with TRBJ1-1; no reliable D call. The CDR3 is 11 amino acids. Trimming cost V 3 bases and J 7 bases, with 6 bases left between them. Germline V gene sequence: CDR1 PRHDT, CDR2 FYEKMQ (reference sequence). CDR3 sequence reads: CASSFLIEAFF. For the CDR3, the DNA is TGTGCCAGCAGCTTTCTAATTGAAGCTTTCTTT.

The genes are TRBV4-1 and TRBJ1-1; a possible D gene is TRBD1 (5 bases). CDR1 and CDR2 from the germline V gene are MGHRA and YSYEKL. The CDR3 contains 17 residues. V dropped 0 bases and J dropped 6 bases, with 20 bases sitting between them. CDR3 loop: CASSQDETAPPGSEAFF. CDR3 DNA: TGCGCCAGCAGCCAAGATGAGACAGCCCCGCCGGGATCTGAAGCTTTCTTT.